The entry below describes one T cell receptor beta chain. This entry is derived from a study of molecular identifiers for immune sequencing clone quantification. The CDR3 has 15 residues. V lost 0 bases, J lost 4 bases, and 8 bases stayed unmatched. Germline CDR1 and CDR2: SQVTM and ANQGSEA. A single record per CDR3 protein comes from TCRdb applying MiXCR to the PCR reads. The data show approximately 630,000 distinct CDR3 sequences, over 25% seen once. The receptor's source is a human donor in good health. Some libraries in this study had Jurkat cell RNA spiked in. The material sequenced was naive CD8+ T cells from blood, with Jurkat cell RNA spiked in. The subset is: FACS-sorted CD8+CD4-CCR7+CD45RA+ naive T cells. The chain joins TRBV29-1 to TRBJ1-2, with 7 positions matching TRBD1. CDR3 loop: CSVEEGDSFAYGYTF. The CDR3 DNA sequence: TGCAGCGTTGAAGAGGGGGACAGTTTTGCCTATGGCTACACCTTC. The full variable domain, with the rest looked up from reference TRBV29-1 and TRBJ1-2, is SAVISQKPSRDICQRGTSLTIQCQVDSQVTMMFWYRQQPGQSLTLIATANQGSEATYESGFVIDKFPISRPNLTFSTLTVSNMSPEDSSIYLCSVEEGDSFAYGYTFGSGTRLTVV.